Below, 24 T cell receptor beta chains from the same sample are listed, as sequenced in a study of Ad26.COV2.S vaccination and SARS-CoV-2 variants. Treatment indicated: some 20 received Ad26.COV2.S at low or high dose, single or two shots; several received placebo; per-sample allocation not given. Sample collection was performed on day 63 after the first vaccine or placebo injection. Here immunoSEQ multiplex PCR was the method, and the copy in TCRdb shows in-frame clones only, minus some. The repertoire holds around 400,000 clones, with approximately 90% as singletons. Sample: peripheral blood, taken in a trial of Ad26.COV2.S vaccine versus placebo. Receptors were obtained from a person aged 18-65 years who received the Ad26.COV2.S COVID-19 vaccine or a placebo.

This chain connects TRBV25-1 to TRBJ2-2; 7 positions match TRBD1. J gave up 6 bases and V 3 bases, and 7 bases lay outside the gene matches. CDR1 is MGHDK, CDR2 SYGVNS, per germline. This CDR3 comprises 15 residues. CDR3 DNA sequence: TGTGCCAGCAGTGATACGACAGGGCAATCCGGGGAGCTGTTTTTT. Its protein is CASSDTTGQSGELFF.

The V and J genes are TRBV13 and TRBJ2-7; no reliable D call. CDR1 PRHDT and CDR2 FYEKMQ come from the germline V gene (reference sequence). The CDR3 spans 16 residues. Trimming took 5 bases from V and 2 from J, leaving 19 bases between them. CDR3 region: CASSPPTQKETYEQYF. The CDR3 DNA reads as TGTGCCAGCAGCCCACCTACTCAGAAGGAAACCTACGAGCAGTACTTC.

This chain joins TRBV11-2 and TRBJ2-7; tentatively, D is TRBD2 (5 bases). The germline V gene has CDR1 SGHAT and CDR2 FQNNGV. The CDR3 runs to 15 residues. Between the trimmed V and J ends, which lost 5 bases and 3 bases, there was a span of 17 bases. In DNA, the CDR3 is TGTGCCAGCAGCGCCGACCCCGGGAATAACTACGAGCAGTACTTC. This sequence encodes CASSADPGNNYEQYF.

The rearrangement joins TRBV24-1 to TRBJ2-2, with 8 positions matching TRBD2. The CDR3 covers 14 residues. Germline values: CDR1 KGHDR, CDR2 SFDVKD. V lost 9 bases, J lost 5 bases, and 7 bases stayed unmatched. Here the CDR3 DNA reads TGTGCCACCCGAGGAGCGGGGGCGACCGGGGAGCTGTTTTTT. Protein: CATRGAGATGELFF.

The V gene is TRBV24-1, the J gene TRBJ2-3, with TRBD2 identical over 7 bases. The germline CDR1 and CDR2 sequences are KGHDR and SFDVKD. The CDR3 loop spans 15 amino acids. The CDR3 loop reads CGKAGDCLSTDTQYF. Here the CDR3 DNA reads TGTGGAAAGGCGGGAGATTGTTTGTCTACAGATACGCAGTATTTT.

The CDR3 here is CASSQFRQNNQPQHF. CDR3 nucleotides: TGCGCCAGCAGCCAATTCCGACAGAACAATCAGCCCCAGCATTTT. The chain links TRBV4-3 to TRBJ1-5; maybe TRBD1 (5 bases). Germline V gene data show CDR1 as LGHNA and CDR2 as YSLEER. CDR3 length: 15 residues. V lost 2 bases, J lost 3 bases, and 11 bases lay in between.

The V and J genes are TRBV4-1 and TRBJ1-3, with 9 bases identical to TRBD1. The CDR3 spans 16 residues. V lost 4 bases to trimming and J lost 0 bases; unmatched junction nucleotides: 4. Germline V gives CDR1 MGHRA, CDR2 YSYEKL. CDR3 sequence: CASSRRDRDSGNTIYF. CDR3 DNA sequence: TGCGCCAGCAGCCGAAGGGACAGGGACTCTGGAAACACCATATATTTT.

The chain uses TRBV5-8 and TRBJ1-1, with 7 bases aligning to TRBD1. V shed 2 bases and J 1 base; nucleotides not matched to a gene: 5. CDR3 size: 15 residues. In germline, CDR1 is SGHTS, CDR2 YDEGEE. DNA for the CDR3: TGTGCCAGCAGCTTAAAAGGGGGCGCGAACACTGAAGCTTTCTTT. Translation gives CASSLKGGANTEAFF.

This chain joins TRBV6-5 and TRBJ1-5, with unresolved D. Trimming cost V 5 bases and J 5 bases, with 10 bases left between them. The CDR3 is 13 residues long. Germline CDR1 reads MNHEY; CDR2 reads SVGAGI. CDR3 coding DNA: TGTGCCAGCAGTCCGACTATAGATCAGCCCCAGCATTTT. Residues: CASSPTIDQPQHF.

The V gene is TRBV7-9, the J gene TRBJ1-1; the D is unclear. The CDR3 has 15 amino acids. V was clipped by 7 bases and J by 1 base, with 16 bases between them. The germline V gene encodes CDR1 SEHNR and CDR2 FQNEAQ (reference sequence). CDR3 protein: CASTWGMNPNTEAFF. CDR3 nucleotides: TGTGCCAGCACCTGGGGAATGAATCCGAACACTGAAGCTTTCTTT.

The chain recombines TRBV7-9 with TRBJ2-7, with 7 bases identical to TRBD1. Per germline, CDR1 SEHNR and CDR2 FQNEAQ (reference sequence). V was clipped by 5 bases and J by 0 bases; unmatched bases: 7. CDR3 size: 15 residues. The CDR3 spells CASSPPDRASYEQYF. In nucleotides, the CDR3 is TGTGCCAGCAGCCCCCCCGACAGGGCCTCCTACGAGCAGTACTTC. Based on the CDR3 plus reference TRBV7-9 and TRBJ2-7, the full variable domain is DTGVSQNPRHKITKRGQNVTFRCDPISEHNRLYWYRQTLGQGPEFLTYFQNEAQLEKSRLLSDRFSAERPKGSFSTLEIQRTEQGDSAMYLCASSPPDRASYEQYFGPGTRLTVT.

This clone was recorded once. V gene TRBV6-5 combines with J gene TRBJ2-1; 9 bases agree with TRBD2. Germline loops: CDR1 MNHEY, CDR2 SVGAGI. V lost 6 bases and J lost 5; bases outside the gene matches: 8. The CDR3 covers 15 residues. Written as DNA, the CDR3 is TGTGCCAGCAGCGTCAGCGGGAGGAAGGACAATGAGCAGTTCTTC. Amino acid sequence: CASSVSGRKDNEQFF.

The J gene is TRBJ2-1, the V gene TRBV7-3, with TRBD2 identical over 8 bases. There are 15 residues in the CDR3. The germline CDR1 and CDR2 sequences are SGHTA and FQGTGA. V shed 6 bases, J shed 7 bases, and the junction held 11 bases outside the gene matches. The CDR3 coding sequence is TGTGCCAGCAGTAAGGATAGCGGGATCTTGAATGAGCAGTTCTTC. The encoded protein is CASSKDSGILNEQFF. Combining the CDR3 with reference TRBV7-3 and TRBJ2-1 gives the whole variable domain GAGVSQTPSNKVTEKGKYVELRCDPISGHTALYWYRQSLGQGPEFLIYFQGTGAADDSGLPNDRFFAVRPEGSVSTLKIQRTERGDSAVYLCASSKDSGILNEQFFGPGTRLTVL.

The J gene is TRBJ1-2, the V gene TRBV28, with 7 bases identical to TRBD1. There are 15 residues in the CDR3. The V gene end was trimmed by 2 bases and the J gene end by 7 bases; junction bases not matched to a gene: 10. From germline, CDR1 is MDHEN and CDR2 SYDVKM. In DNA form, the CDR3 reads TGTGCCAGCAGTTTAAGTGACAGGGCGTGGGGTGGCTACACCTTC. This codes for CASSLSDRAWGGYTF.

The rearrangement joins TRBV4-1 to TRBJ1-2, with D maybe TRBD1 (5 bases). CDR3 size: 14 residues. Germline V CDR1 and CDR2: MGHRA, YSYEKL. V lost 3 bases, J lost 3 bases, and 11 bases lay in between. The CDR3 sequence: CASSQGPGDYGYTF. The CDR3 nucleotides are TGCGCCAGCAGCCAGGGGCCGGGGGACTATGGCTACACCTTC.

CDR3 in DNA: TGTGCCAGCAGCCCGCCCGGAGAGATGAATGAGCAGTTCTTC. Its translation: CASSPPGEMNEQFF. The chain is built from TRBV7-3 and TRBJ2-1; D gene uncertain. Trimming shortened V by 5 bases and J by 7 bases, and 15 bases separated the two germline ends. The V gene's germline CDR1 is SGHTA and CDR2 FQGTGA. This CDR3 is 14 amino acids long.

This sequence joins TRBV5-1 and TRBJ2-1; D is perhaps TRBD1 or TRBD2 (6 bases each). The germline V gene has CDR1 SGHRS and CDR2 YFSETQ. The CDR3 runs to 16 residues. V was shortened by 4 bases and J by 0 bases, with 14 bases between the two germline ends. CDR3 sequence: CASSPPEGGSYNEQFF. The DNA for the CDR3 is TGCGCCAGCAGCCCCCCCGAGGGGGGCTCCTACAATGAGCAGTTCTTC.

V usage is TRBV11-2 and J usage is TRBJ2-1; 7 bases align to TRBD2. V was clipped by 0 bases and J by 11 bases; unmatched bases: 13. In germline, CDR1 is SGHAT, CDR2 FQNNGV. The CDR3 spans 16 residues. The DNA of the CDR3 is TGTGCCAGCAGCTTAGATGGGCTGGGAGGGATAAAGAAGCAGTTCTTC. Its protein product is CASSLDGLGGIKKQFF.

The J gene is TRBJ2-5, the V gene TRBV10-2; the D gene is possibly TRBD1 (5 bases). Germline CDR1 WSHSY, CDR2 SAAADI. Between the trimmed V and J ends, which lost 8 bases and 3 bases, there was a span of 7 bases. This CDR3 spans 11 amino acids. The CDR3 DNA reads TGCGCCAGCCAAGGGGAAGAGACCCAGTACTTC. This translates into CASQGEETQYF.

The rearrangement uses TRBV18 and TRBJ1-5, with D possibly matching TRBD1 (5 bases). Between the trimmed V and J ends, which lost 4 bases and 0 bases, there was a span of 10 bases. CDR3 length: 15 residues. Germline V CDR1 and CDR2: KGHSH, LQKENI. The DNA of the CDR3 is TGTGCCAGCTCACGTGGGACGGTTAGCAATCAGCCCCAGCATTTT. Its protein product is CASSRGTVSNQPQHF.

V gene TRBV6-5 combines with J gene TRBJ1-5; D not resolved. The CDR3 is 13 amino acids. The V and J ends lost 6 bases and 1 base respectively, with 7 bases between them. CDR1 MNHEY and CDR2 SVGAGI come from the germline V gene. The DNA for the CDR3 is TGTGCCAGCAGCATGCGGAGCAATCAGCCCCAGCATTTT. Translation: CASSMRSNQPQHF.

The chain employs TRBV9 and TRBJ2-3; D unresolved. Germline-derived CDR1 and CDR2 are SGDLS and YYNGEE. Trimming shortened V by 4 bases and J by 2 bases, and 11 bases separated the two germline ends. This CDR3 spans 14 amino acids. DNA of the CDR3: TGTGCCAGCAGCCTTAGCCTTTTCACAGATACGCAGTATTTT. It codes for CASSLSLFTDTQYF.

This rearrangement joins TRBV5-4 to TRBJ2-3; unclear D gene. Germline CDR1 reads SGHNT; CDR2 reads YYREEE (reference sequence). This CDR3 contains 14 residues. The V end lost 0 bases, the J end lost 1 base, and 6 bases lay between the germline ends. The CDR3 coding sequence is TGTGCCAGCAGCTTGGCAAGGGGCACAGATACGCAGTATTTT. It translates to CASSLARGTDTQYF.

This clone was seen once. The J gene is TRBJ2-1, the V gene TRBV20-1, with D possibly TRBD2 on 6 matching bases. Trimming left V 3 bases short and J 7 bases short, with 19 bases between. CDR1 and CDR2 from the germline V gene are DFQATT and SNEGSKA (reference sequence). This CDR3 is 15 amino acids long. The CDR3 sequence is CSASKHWDLVNEQFF. As DNA, the CDR3 is TGCAGTGCTAGTAAACACTGGGACTTAGTAAATGAGCAGTTCTTC.